This T cell receptor (beta chain) was identified in a study of beta chain features in type 1 diabetes. A remark on this clone: Its specificity is unknown.

Overall study findings and caveats: The naive, central memory and Treg TCRB repertoires showed an apparent similarity that was greater among patients than among healthy donors. These data did not resolve whether HLA type affects TCRB rearrangement. Across all four CD4+ subsets, people with type 1 diabetes showed modestly shorter TCRB CDR3s.

The investigators reverse transcribed all of the isolated RNA, so they sequenced expressed TCRB transcripts. Clones were read by immunoSEQ multiplex PCR, and TCRdb kept only the in-frame ones, dropping some. Of some 900,000 clones in the sample, roughly 16% were seen once. Unmatched junction bases numbered 12, after V lost 7 bases and J lost 5 bases. Germline V CDR1 and CDR2: SGHVS, FNYEAQ. The CDR3 length is 15 residues. This clonotype was obtained from a woman in her late teens or twenties in good health. The V and J genes are TRBV7-6 and TRBJ2-3; 7 bases map to TRBD2. Sequenced sample: naive CD4+ T cells from blood. Here the CDR3 reads CASTLGTIRGDTQYF. As DNA, the CDR3 is TGTGCCAGCACCCTAGGGACTATCCGTGGAGATACGCAGTATTTT.